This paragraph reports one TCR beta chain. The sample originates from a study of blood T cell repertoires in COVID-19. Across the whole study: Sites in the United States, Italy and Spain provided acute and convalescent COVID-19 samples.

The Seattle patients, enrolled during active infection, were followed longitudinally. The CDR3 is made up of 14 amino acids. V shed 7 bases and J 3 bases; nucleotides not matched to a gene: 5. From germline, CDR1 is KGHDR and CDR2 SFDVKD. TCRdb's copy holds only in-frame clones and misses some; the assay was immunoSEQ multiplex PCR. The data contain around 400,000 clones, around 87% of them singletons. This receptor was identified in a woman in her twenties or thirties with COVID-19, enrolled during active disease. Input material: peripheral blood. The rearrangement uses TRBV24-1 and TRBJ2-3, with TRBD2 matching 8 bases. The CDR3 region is CATRPGGATDTQYF. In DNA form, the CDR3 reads TGTGCCACCAGACCGGGGGGGGCTACAGATACGCAGTATTTT.